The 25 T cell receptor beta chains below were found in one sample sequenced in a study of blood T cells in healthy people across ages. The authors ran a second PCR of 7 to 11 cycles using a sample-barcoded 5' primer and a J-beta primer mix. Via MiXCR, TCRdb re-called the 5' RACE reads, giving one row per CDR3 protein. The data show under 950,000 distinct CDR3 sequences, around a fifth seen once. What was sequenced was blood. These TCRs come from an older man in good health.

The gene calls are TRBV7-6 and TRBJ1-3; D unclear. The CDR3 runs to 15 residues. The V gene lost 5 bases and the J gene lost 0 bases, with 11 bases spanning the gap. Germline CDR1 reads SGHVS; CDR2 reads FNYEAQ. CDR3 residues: CASSPGRRSGNTIYF. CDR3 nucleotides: TGTGCCAGCAGCCCTGGGAGACGCTCTGGAAACACCATATATTTT.

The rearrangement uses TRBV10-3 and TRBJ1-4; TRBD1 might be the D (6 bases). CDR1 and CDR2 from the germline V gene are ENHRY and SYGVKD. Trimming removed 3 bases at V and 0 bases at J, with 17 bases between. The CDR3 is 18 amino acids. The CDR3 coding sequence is TGTGCCATCAGTGAAGGGTTGGGGACACCGACAACTAATGAAAAACTGTTTTTT. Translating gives CAISEGLGTPTTNEKLFF.

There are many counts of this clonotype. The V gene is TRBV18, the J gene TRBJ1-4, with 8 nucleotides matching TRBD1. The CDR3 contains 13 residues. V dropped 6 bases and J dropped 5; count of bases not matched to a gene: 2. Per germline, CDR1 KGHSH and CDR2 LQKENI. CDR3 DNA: TGTGCCAGCTCGGGACAGGCAAATGAAAAACTGTTTTTT. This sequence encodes CASSGQANEKLFF.

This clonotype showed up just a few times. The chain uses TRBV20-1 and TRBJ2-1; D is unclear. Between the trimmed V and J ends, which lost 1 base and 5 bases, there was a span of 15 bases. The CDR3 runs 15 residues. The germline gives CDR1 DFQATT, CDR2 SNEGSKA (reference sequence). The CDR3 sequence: CSARVPLGGHNEQFF. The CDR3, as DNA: TGCAGTGCTAGAGTCCCTCTGGGCGGCCACAATGAGCAGTTCTTC.

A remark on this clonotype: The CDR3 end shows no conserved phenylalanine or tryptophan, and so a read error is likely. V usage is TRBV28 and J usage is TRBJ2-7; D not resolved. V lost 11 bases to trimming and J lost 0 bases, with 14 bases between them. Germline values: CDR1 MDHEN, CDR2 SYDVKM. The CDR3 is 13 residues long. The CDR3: CASSISSSYEQYY. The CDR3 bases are TGTGCCTCCTCCATTTCTAGCTCCTACGAGCAGTACTAC.

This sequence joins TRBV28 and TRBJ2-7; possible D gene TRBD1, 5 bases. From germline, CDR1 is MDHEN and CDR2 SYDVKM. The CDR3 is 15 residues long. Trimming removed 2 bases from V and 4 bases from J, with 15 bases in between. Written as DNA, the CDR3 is TGTGCCAGCAGTTTACAAGGGGCACCGACGTACGAGCAGTACTTC. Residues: CASSLQGAPTYEQYF.

The CDR3 sequence: CASSLKAGKADTQYF. As DNA, the CDR3 is TGTGCCAGCAGTTTAAAAGCGGGAAAGGCAGATACGCAGTATTTT. V usage is TRBV27 and J usage is TRBJ2-3; TRBD2 agrees at 7 bases. V shed 2 bases, J shed 4 bases, and the junction held 6 bases outside the gene matches. The germline CDR1 and CDR2 sequences are MNHEY and SMNVEV (reference sequence). This CDR3 spans 15 amino acids.

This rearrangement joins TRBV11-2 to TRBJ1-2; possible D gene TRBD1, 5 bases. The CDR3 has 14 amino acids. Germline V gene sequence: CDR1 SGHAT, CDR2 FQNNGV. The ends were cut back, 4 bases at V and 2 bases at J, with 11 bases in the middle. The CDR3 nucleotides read TGTGCCAGCAGCTCGGGACGGTGGAACTATGGCTACACCTTC. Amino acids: CASSSGRWNYGYTF.

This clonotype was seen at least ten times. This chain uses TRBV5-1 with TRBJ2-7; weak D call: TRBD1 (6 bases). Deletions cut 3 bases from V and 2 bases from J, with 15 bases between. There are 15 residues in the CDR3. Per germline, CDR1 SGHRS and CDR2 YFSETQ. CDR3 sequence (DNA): TGCGCCAGCAGCTATGGACAGACCCCTACCTACGAGCAGTACTTC. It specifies CASSYGQTPTYEQYF.

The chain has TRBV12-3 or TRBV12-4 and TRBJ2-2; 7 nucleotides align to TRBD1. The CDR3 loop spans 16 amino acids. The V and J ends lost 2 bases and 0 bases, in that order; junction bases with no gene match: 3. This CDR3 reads CASSLQGETNTGELFF. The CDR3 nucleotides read TGTGCCAGCAGTTTACAGGGGGAAACGAACACCGGGGAGCTGTTTTTT.

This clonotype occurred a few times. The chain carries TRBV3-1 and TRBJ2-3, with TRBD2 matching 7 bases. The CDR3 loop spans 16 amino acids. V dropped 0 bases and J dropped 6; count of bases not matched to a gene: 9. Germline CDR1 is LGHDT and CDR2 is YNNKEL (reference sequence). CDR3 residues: CASSQDPLAVVDTQYF. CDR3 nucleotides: TGTGCCAGCAGCCAAGATCCGCTAGCGGTGGTGGATACGCAGTATTTT.

The DNA for the CDR3 is TGTGCCAGCAGCTTAGCGCGGAACTCCTACGAGCAGTACGTC. Its protein is CASSLARNSYEQYV. The V call is TRBV7-2, the J call TRBJ2-7; D not resolved. Trimming removed 0 bases from V and 0 bases from J, with 6 bases in between. CDR1 SGHTA and CDR2 FQGNSA come from the germline V gene. The CDR3 is 14 amino acids.

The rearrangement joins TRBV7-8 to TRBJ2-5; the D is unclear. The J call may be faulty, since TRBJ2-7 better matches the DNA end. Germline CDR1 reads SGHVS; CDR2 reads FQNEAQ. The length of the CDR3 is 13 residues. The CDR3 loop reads CASSLAPRDEQYV. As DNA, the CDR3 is TGTGCCAGCAGCTTAGCCCCTAGGGACGAGCAGTACGTC.

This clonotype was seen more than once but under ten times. The CDR3 nucleotides are TGTGCCAGCAGTGAAGGGCCGAACAATGGCTACACCTTC. Protein sequence: CASSEGPNNGYTF. The chain is built from TRBV6-1 and TRBJ1-2; D remains ambiguous. CDR1 and CDR2 (germline): MNHNS, SASEGT. The CDR3 loop spans 13 amino acids. Trimming stripped 1 base from V and 6 bases from J, with 9 bases between.

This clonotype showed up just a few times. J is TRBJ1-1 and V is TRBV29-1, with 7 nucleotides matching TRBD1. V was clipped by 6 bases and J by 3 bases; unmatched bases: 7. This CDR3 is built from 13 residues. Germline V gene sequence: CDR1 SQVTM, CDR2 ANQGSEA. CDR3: CSVNRGGDTEAFF. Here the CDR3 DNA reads TGCAGCGTGAACAGGGGTGGTGACACTGAAGCTTTCTTT.

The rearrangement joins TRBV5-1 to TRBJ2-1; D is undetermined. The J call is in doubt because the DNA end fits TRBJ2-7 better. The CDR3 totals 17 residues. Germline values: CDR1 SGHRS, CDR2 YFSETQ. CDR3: CASSLEGRSAISYEQYF. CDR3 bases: TGCGCCAGCAGCTTGGAAGGTCGATCCGCGATATCCTACGAGCAGTACTTC.

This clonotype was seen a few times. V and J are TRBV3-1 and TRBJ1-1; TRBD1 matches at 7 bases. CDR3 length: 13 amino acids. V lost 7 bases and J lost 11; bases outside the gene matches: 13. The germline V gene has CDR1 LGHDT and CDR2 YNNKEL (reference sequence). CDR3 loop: CASTSPQGGMAFF. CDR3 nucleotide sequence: TGTGCCAGCACCTCCCCCCAGGGGGGGATGGCTTTCTTT.

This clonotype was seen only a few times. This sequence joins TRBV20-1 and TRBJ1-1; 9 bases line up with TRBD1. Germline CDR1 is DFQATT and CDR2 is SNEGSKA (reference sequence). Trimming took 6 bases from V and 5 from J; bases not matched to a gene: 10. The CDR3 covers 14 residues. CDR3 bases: TGCAGTGCCCCTACCGGACAGGGGAGGACTGAAGCTTTCTTT. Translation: CSAPTGQGRTEAFF.

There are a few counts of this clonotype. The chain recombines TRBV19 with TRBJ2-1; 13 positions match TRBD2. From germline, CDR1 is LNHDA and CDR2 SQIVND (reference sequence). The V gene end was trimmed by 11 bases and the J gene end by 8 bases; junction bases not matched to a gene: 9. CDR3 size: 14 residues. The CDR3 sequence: CASGGTSGKYEQFF. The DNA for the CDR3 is TGTGCCTCGGGCGGGACTAGCGGGAAATATGAGCAGTTCTTC.

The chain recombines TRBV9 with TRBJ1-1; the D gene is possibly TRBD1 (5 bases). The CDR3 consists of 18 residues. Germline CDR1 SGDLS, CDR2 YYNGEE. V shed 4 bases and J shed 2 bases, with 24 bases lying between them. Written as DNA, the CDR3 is TGTGCCAGCAGCACTCAAAAGGGGAGGGGTGGGGGTAACACTGAAGCTTTCTTT. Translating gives CASSTQKGRGGGNTEAFF.

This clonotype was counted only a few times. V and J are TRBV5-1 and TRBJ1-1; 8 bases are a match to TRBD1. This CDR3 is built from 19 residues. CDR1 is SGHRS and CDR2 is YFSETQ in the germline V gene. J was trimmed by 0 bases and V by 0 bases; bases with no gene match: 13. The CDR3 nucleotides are TGCGCCAGCAGCTTGGCCCCCACCCACAGGGGGGGATTGAACACTGAAGCTTTCTTT. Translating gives CASSLAPTHRGGLNTEAFF.

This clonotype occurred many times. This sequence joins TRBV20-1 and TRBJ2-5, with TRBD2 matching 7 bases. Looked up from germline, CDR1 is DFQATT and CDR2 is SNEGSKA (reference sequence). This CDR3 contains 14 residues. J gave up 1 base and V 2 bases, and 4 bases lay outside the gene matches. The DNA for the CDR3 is TGCAGTGCTAGATTAGCGGGTACCCAAGAGACCCAGTACTTC. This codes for CSARLAGTQETQYF.

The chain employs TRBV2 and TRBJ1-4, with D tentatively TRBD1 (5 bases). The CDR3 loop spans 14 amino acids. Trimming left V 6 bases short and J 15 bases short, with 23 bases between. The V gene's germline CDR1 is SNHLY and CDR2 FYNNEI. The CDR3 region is CASSLLAGGSELFF. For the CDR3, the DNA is TGTGCCAGCAGCCTTCTAGCGGGGGGATCCGAGTTGTTTTTT. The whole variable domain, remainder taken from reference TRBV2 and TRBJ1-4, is EPEVTQTPSHQVTQMGQEVILRCVPISNHLYFYWYRQILGQKVEFLVSFYNNEISEKSEIFDDQFSVERPDGSNFTLKIRSTKLEDSAMYFCASSLLAGGSELFFGSGTQLSVL.

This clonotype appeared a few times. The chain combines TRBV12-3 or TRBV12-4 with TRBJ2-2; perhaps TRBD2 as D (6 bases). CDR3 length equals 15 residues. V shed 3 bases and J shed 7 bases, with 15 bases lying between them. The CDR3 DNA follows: TGTGCCAGCAGTTTTGGAAGCGGGCTGGTCGGGGAGCTGTTTTTT. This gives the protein CASSFGSGLVGELFF.

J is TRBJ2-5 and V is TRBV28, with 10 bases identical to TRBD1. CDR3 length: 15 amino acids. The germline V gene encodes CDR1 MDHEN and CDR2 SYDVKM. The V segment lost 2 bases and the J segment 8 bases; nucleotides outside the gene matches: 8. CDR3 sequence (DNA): TGTGCCAGCAGTTTACCCGGGACAGGGGCCGTTACCCAGTACTTC. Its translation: CASSLPGTGAVTQYF.